The clone carrying this T cell receptor beta chain was detected a few times. The antigen remains undetermined. This sample includes further DNA sequences coding for the same CDR3. TCRB transcripts that were expressed got sequenced, as all of the isolated RNA had been reverse transcribed. Using immunoSEQ multiplex PCR, the repertoire was profiled, and TCRdb retains in-frame clones only, with some absent. This table has a few hundred thousand clones, roughly 13% appearing once. This entry is derived from a study of beta chain features in type 1 diabetes. Study-level results: People with Type 1 diabetes carried modestly yet significantly shorter TCRB CDR3s in all four CD4+ subsets.

V was pared by 3 bases and J by 4 bases, with 3 bases of the junction left unmatched. There are 15 residues in the CDR3. Germline assignment: CDR1 LNHDA and CDR2 SQIVND (reference sequence). This rearrangement joins TRBV19 to TRBJ2-1; TRBD2 matches at 10 bases. This sequence was found in a woman aged 18-35 years with type 1 diabetes. The sample comprised naive CD4+ T cells from blood. CDR3 protein: CASSIRTSGYNEQFF. DNA for the CDR3: TGTGCCAGTAGTATCAGGACTAGCGGTTACAATGAGCAGTTCTTC.